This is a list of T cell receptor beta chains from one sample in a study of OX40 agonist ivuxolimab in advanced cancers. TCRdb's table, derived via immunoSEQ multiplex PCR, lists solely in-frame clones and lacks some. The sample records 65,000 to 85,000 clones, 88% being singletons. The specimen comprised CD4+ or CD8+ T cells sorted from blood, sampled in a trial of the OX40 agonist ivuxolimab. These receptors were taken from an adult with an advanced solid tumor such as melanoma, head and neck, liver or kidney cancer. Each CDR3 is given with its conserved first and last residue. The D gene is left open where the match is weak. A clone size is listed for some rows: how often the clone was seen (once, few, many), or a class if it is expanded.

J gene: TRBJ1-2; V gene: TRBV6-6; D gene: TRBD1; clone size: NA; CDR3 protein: CASSYRGQNYGYTF; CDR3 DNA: TGTGCCAGCAGTTACAGGGGACAGAACTATGGCTACACCTTC
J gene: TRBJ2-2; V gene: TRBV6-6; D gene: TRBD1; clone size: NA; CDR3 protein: CASTHGTGETGELFF; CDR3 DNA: TGTGCCAGCACCCACGGGACAGGAGAGACCGGGGAGCTGTTTTTT
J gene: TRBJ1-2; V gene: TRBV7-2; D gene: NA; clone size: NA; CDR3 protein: CASSSWDIGGYTF; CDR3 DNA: TGTGCCAGCAGCTCCTGGGACATAGGAGGCTACACCTTC
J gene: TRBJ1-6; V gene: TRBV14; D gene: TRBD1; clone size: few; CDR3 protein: CASSRERQGNSPLHF; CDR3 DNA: TGTGCCAGCAGCCGAGAAAGACAGGGCAATTCACCCCTCCACTTT
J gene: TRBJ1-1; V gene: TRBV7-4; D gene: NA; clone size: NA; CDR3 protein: CASSGPQTRVAFF; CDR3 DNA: TGTGCCAGCAGCGGGCCCCAAACACGGGTTGCTTTCTTT
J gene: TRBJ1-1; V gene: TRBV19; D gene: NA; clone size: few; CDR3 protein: CASSWVPNTEAFF; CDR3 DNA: TGTGCCAGTAGTTGGGTACCGAACACTGAAGCTTTCTTT
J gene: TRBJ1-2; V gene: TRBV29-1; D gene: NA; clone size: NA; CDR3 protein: CSVRRETVYGYTF; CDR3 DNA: TGCAGCGTTCGCAGGGAGACTGTCTATGGCTACACCTTC
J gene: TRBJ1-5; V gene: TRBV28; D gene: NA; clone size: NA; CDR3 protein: CASRGGGNQPQHF; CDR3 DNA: TGTGCCAGCAGAGGGGGGGGGAATCAGCCCCAGCATTTT
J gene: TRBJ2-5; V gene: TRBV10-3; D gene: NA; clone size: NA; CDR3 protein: CAISESGGDMETQYF; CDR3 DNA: TGTGCCATCAGTGAGTCGGGGGGGGACATGGAGACCCAGTACTTC
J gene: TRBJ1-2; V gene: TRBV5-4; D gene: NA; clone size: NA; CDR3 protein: CASSLQGGDLSSF; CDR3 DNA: TGTGCCAGCAGCCTACAGGGAGGGGACCTGTCGTCCTTC
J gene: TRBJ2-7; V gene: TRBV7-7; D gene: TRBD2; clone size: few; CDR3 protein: CAVTSPTSYEQYF; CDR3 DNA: TGTGCTGTGACTAGCCCTACCTCCTACGAGCAGTACTTC
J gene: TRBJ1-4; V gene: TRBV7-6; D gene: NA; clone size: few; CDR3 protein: CASSLIWDFWAEKLFF; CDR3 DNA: TGTGCCAGCAGCTTAATTTGGGATTTTTGGGCAGAAAAACTGTTTTTT
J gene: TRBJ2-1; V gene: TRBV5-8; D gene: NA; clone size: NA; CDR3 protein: CASRVGGYYNEQFF; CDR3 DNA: TGTGCCAGTAGGGTGGGGGGATACTACAATGAGCAGTTCTTC
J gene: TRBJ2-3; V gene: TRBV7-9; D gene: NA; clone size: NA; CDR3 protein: CASSLAGPDTQYF; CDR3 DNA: TGTGCCAGCAGCTTAGCTGGGCCAGATACGCAGTATTTT
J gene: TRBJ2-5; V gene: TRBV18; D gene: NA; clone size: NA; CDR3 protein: CASSPLEKTQYF; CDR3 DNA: TGTGCCAGCTCACCTCTCGAAAAGACCCAGTACTTC
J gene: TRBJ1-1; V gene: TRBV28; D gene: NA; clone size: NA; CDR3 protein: CASSLGFTEAFF; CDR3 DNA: TGTGCCAGCAGTTTAGGGTTCACTGAAGCTTTCTTT
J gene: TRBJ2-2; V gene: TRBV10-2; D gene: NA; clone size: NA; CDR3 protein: CASSLATDTGELFF; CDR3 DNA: TGCGCCAGCAGTTTGGCGACGGACACCGGGGAGCTGTTTTTT
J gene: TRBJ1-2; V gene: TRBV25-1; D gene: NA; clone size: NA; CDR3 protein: CASRNRVKGYTF; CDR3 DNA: TGTGCCAGCAGAAACAGGGTTAAAGGCTACACCTTC
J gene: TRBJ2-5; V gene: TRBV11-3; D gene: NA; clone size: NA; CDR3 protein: CASSFGLGAWETQYF; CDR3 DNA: TGTGCCAGCAGCTTTGGCCTAGGGGCCTGGGAGACCCAGTACTTC
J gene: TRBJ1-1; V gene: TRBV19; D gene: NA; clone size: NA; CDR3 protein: CASSINGGDTEAFF; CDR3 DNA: TGTGCCAGTAGTATTAATGGAGGGGACACTGAAGCTTTCTTT
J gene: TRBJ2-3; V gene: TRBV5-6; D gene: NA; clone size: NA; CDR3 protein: CASSGGAGTQYF; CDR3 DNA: TGTGCCAGCAGCGGGGGGGCGGGTACGCAGTATTTT
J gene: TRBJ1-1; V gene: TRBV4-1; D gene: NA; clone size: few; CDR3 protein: CASSARGQTEAFF; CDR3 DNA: TGCGCCAGCAGCGCAAGGGGTCAAACTGAAGCTTTCTTT
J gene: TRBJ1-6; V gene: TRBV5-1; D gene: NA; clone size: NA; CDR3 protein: CASSLDARDEISPLHF; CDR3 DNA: TGCGCCAGCAGCTTGGATGCCAGGGATGAGATTTCACCCCTCCACTTT
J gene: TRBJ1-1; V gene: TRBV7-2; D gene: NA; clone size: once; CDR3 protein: CASTRQNTEAFF; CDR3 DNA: TGTGCCAGCACCCGACAGAACACTGAAGCTTTCTTT
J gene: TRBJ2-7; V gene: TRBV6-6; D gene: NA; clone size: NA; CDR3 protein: CASSRGRGIHEQYF; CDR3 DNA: TGTGCCAGCAGCCGTGGACGGGGAATCCACGAGCAGTACTTC
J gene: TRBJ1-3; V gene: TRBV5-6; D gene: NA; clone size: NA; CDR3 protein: CASASRTAGNTIYF; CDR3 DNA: TGTGCCAGCGCGTCAAGGACAGCAGGAAACACCATATATTTT
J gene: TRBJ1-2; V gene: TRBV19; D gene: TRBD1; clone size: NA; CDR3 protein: CASKEQGFYGYTF; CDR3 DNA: TGTGCCAGTAAGGAACAGGGGTTCTATGGCTACACCTTC
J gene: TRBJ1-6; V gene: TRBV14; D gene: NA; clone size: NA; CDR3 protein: CASSPGNGNSPLHF; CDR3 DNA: TGTGCCAGCAGCCCCGGGAATGGTAATTCACCCCTCCACTTT
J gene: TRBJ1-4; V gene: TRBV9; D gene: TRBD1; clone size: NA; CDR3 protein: CASSFGTGDVEKLFF; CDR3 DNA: TGTGCCAGCAGCTTCGGGACAGGGGATGTAGAAAAACTGTTTTTT
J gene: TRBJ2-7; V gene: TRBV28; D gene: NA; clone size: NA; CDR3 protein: CASSLPLPDWEQYF; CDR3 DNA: TGTGCCAGCAGCTTACCCCTTCCGGACTGGGAGCAGTACTTC
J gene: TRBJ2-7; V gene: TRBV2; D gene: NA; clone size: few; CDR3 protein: CARSQARGYEQYF; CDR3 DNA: TGTGCCAGATCTCAGGCAAGGGGGTACGAGCAGTACTTC
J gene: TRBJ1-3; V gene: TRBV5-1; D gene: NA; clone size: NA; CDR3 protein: CASSLQGSGNTIYF; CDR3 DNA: TGCGCCAGCAGCTTACAGGGCTCTGGAAACACCATATATTTT
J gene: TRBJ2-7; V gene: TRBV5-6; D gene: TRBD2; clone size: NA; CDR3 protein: CASSLASRTGTSPYEQYF; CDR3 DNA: TGTGCCAGCAGCTTAGCTTCGCGGACCGGGACTAGCCCCTACGAGCAGTACTTC
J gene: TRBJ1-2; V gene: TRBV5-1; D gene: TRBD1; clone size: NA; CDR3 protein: CASSSGQGDGYTF; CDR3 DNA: TGCGCCAGCAGCTCGGGACAGGGGGACGGCTACACCTTC
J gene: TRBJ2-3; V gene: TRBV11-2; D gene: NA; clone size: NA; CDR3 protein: CASSLDRGDTQYF; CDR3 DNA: TGTGCCAGCAGCTTGGACCGTGGAGATACGCAGTATTTT
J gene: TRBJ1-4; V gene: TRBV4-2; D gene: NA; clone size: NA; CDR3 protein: CASSQDFSGTSEEKLFF; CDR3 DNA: TGTGCCAGCAGCCAAGATTTTTCGGGGACCTCAGAGGAAAAACTGTTTTTT
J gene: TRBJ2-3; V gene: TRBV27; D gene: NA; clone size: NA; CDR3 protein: CASSFRGLNTDTQYF; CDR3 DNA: TGTGCCAGCAGTTTCAGGGGACTCAACACAGATACGCAGTATTTT
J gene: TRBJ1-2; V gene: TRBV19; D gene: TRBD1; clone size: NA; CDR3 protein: CASSIPIQGSDGYTF; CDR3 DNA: TGTGCCAGTAGTATACCCATACAGGGGAGCGATGGCTACACCTTC
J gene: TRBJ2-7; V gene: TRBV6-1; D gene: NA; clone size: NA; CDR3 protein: CASSGWDEQYF; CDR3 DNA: TGTGCCAGCAGTGGGTGGGACGAGCAGTACTTC
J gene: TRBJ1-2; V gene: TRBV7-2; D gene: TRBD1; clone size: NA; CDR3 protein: CASSQLQGTNYGYTF; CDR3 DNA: TGTGCCAGCAGCCAATTACAGGGGACAAACTATGGCTACACCTTC
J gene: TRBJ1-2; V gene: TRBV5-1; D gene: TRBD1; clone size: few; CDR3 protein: CASSPDRGHGYTF; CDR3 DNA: TGCGCCAGCAGCCCCGACAGGGGTCATGGCTACACCTTC
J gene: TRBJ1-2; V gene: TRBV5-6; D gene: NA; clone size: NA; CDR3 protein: CASSLGQNYGYTF; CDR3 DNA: TGTGCCAGCAGCTTGGGGCAAAACTATGGCTACACCTTC
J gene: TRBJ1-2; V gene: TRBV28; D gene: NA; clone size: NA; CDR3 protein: CASSTTGGANYGYTF; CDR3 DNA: TGTGCCAGCAGTACCACAGGAGGGGCTAACTATGGCTACACCTTC
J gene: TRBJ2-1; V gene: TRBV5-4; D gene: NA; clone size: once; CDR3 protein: CASSLSQRTYNEQFF; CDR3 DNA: TGTGCCAGCAGCTTGAGTCAGCGGACCTACAATGAGCAGTTCTTC
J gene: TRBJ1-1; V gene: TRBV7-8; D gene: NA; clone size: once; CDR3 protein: CASSLVGGRVDTEAFF; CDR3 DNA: TGTGCCAGCAGCTTAGTCGGGGGGAGGGTAGACACTGAAGCTTTCTTT
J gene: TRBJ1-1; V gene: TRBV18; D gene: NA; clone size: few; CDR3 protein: CASSRSQGNTEAFF; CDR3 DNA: TGTGCCAGCTCACGGTCACAGGGGAACACTGAAGCTTTCTTT
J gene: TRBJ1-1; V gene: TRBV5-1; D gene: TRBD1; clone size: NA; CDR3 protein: CASSLADRGRVEAFF; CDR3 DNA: TGCGCCAGCAGCTTGGCTGACAGGGGGCGGGTTGAAGCTTTCTTT
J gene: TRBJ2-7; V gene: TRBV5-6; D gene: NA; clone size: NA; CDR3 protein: CASSLVGRFYEQYF; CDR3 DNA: TGTGCCAGCAGCTTGGTCGGTCGGTTCTACGAGCAGTACTTC